This T cell receptor (beta chain) was identified in a study of T cell responses to AZD1222 COVID-19 vaccine. Study results and caveats: Epitopes outside B.1.351 and B.1.1.7 mutated regions reportedly drew nearly half of spike TCRs. Distributed over spike, vaccine-associated CD4 TCRs predominated at 160-218 and 743-854. Sampling that yielded the repertoires occurred only after the peak T cell response. Among those given AZD1222, only five or six were seropositive at baseline.

Germline V lookup: CDR1 WNHNN, CDR2 SYGVQD (reference sequence). Unmatched junction bases numbered 3, after V lost 4 bases and J lost 1 base. This CDR3 has 15 residues. TCRdb keeps only in-frame clones here, not all; method: immunoSEQ multiplex PCR. The sample carries over 150,000 clones, roughly nine tenths recorded once. This clone was recorded a few times. The antigen remains unidentified. This sample comprised peripheral blood, obtained on day 0 of AZD1222 vaccination. This clonotype was sampled from an adult in good health. The chain employs TRBV10-1 and TRBJ2-1, with TRBD2 identical over 8 bases. Here the CDR3 reads CASSASGGSYNEQFF. The CDR3 coding sequence is TGCGCCAGCAGTGCCTCGGGGGGGTCCTACAATGAGCAGTTCTTC.